This T cell receptor (beta chain) derives from a study of CD8+ T cells in alopecia areata. Background on the study: The authors scored treated patients' severity by affected scalp percentage.

CDR1 MNHNS and CDR2 SASEGT come from the germline V gene. There are 15 residues in the CDR3. Trimming cost V 1 base and J 0 bases, with 4 bases left between them. The sample's treatment: oral pan-JAK inhibitor, 5-10 mg twice daily. TCR sequencing used cDNA made by reverse transcription of extracted RNA. Clones were read by immunoSEQ multiplex PCR, and TCRdb kept only the in-frame ones, dropping some. The sample includes some 180,000 clones, 40% to 65% of them seen just once. This clone came up many times. The specimen was CD8+ T cells sorted from blood, collected at roughly week 53, from a patient treated with tofacitinib. V gene TRBV6-1 combines with J gene TRBJ2-6; no clear D gene. The receptor was isolated from a human donor with alopecia areata. This CDR3 reads CASSEDPSGANVLTF. Here the CDR3 DNA reads TGTGCCAGCAGTGAAGATCCCTCTGGGGCCAACGTCCTGACTTTC.